This T cell receptor beta chain was captured in a study of monozygotic twins with inflammatory bowel disease (dated by TCRdb to the late 2010s). Looking at the study overall: The complete study included approximately 30 monozygotic twin pairs: 19 IBD-discordant Danish pairs and nine German pairs, of which four were IBD-concordant and five were IBD-discordant. The search for disease-associated traits relied mainly on comparing, within discordant pairs, IBD patients with their genetically identical healthy co-twins. Each individual had, on average, about 151 000 unique TCRalpha sequences and 181 000 unique TCRbeta sequences available for analysis. The paper's findings and limits, for the study overall: Compared with healthy twins, IBD patients shared fewer clonotypes with other individuals, and the difference was most pronounced in patients with signs of disease activity. Concordant and discordant twins showed no difference in repertoire similarity, possibly because of limited statistical power. The results gave no support for a single strong signal or clonotype linked to IBD. Because patients were on differing immunosuppressive treatments, the repertoires may have picked up extra background noise and inter-individual variability. Different T cell subtypes could not be distinguished in the analysis. Measured by the inverse Simpson index, TCRbeta repertoire diversity was lower in IBD patients than in their healthy co-twins.

In regard to this clonotype: Its cognate antigen has yet to be identified.

Inclusive of the bounding cysteine and phenylalanine, the CDR3 is 16 residues long. No DNA appears here. The germline V gene supplies CDR1 SGHTA and CDR2 FQGNSA. From each donor, a roughly 2.3 ml peripheral blood sample was collected into PAXgene tubes and stored at -80 degrees C. Without T cell sorting, total RNA was isolated from whole blood using the PAXgene blood miRNA kit on an automated QIAcube. Peripheral blood from monozygotic twin pairs who were concordant or discordant for inflammatory bowel disease underwent deep TCRalpha and TCRbeta repertoire profiling using unique molecular barcoding. Smoking habits were recorded for all twin pairs, with individuals classified as current, former or never smokers. Library preparation employed 5' RACE. The input for every TCR library was 3500 ng of total RNA. For each sample, cDNA synthesis with SMARTScribe reverse transcriptase was split into eight separate reactions. Unique molecular identifiers containing a 6-nucleotide sample barcode were introduced through template switching during cDNA synthesis. TCRalpha and TCRbeta cDNA was amplified in two nested PCRs of roughly 16 and 10 cycles, and bead purification was carried out after each PCR. Before amplification, the cDNA was both treated with uracil DNA-glycosylase and purified with the QIAquick PCR purification kit. The second PCR was the step at which Illumina TruSeq-compatible adapters and sample-specific barcodes were added. TapeStation and Qubit were used to check library quality and concentration, and 4 to 6 ng of each library was pooled. Pooled libraries were sequenced on an Illumina HiSeq2500 single-index Rapid Run with 2 x 100 bp reads and custom sequencing primers. On the study's bioinformatics: MiGEC version 1.2.6 was used for UMI-based consensus assembly to correct PCR and sequencing errors. V(D)J alignment, clonotype assembly and CDR3 extraction were performed with MiXCR version 2.1.1. Normalisation of gene usage, clonotype sharing and MAIT/NKT TCR abundance was achieved by analysing the top 1000, 10 000 and 20 000 clonotypes per sample. After downsampling to 27 000 UMIs, diversity was calculated as the inverse Simpson index using the vegan R package. Paired Mann-Whitney U tests were applied to discordant twin pairs, and Benjamini-Hochberg correction was used for multiple testing. TCRdb reprocessed the public reads and reports one entry per CDR3 protein sequence, without DNA. TCRdb's processing, not the authors', yielded these V and J calls. The record for this sample contains 400,000 or so distinct CDR3 sequences. About 2.2% of the sample is in the top ten clones.

The V and J segments used are TRBV7-2 and TRBJ1-4; TCRdb returns TRBD1, unconfirmable since there is no DNA. This TCR came from a human donor with ulcerative colitis or Crohn's disease, or a healthy co-twin of an affected twin (not recorded which). The sequenced sample was blood. The CDR3 reads as follows: CASSPGQRGVNEKLFF.